This is a list of T cell receptor beta chains from one sample in a study of CD8 T cells in ankylosing spondylitis. TCRdb re-analysed the 5' RACE reads in MiXCR, keeping a single row per CDR3 protein. Among 20,000 to 30,000 distinct CDR3 sequences listed, 13% were seen once. The specimen was blood. The source of these receptors is a male donor with ankylosing spondylitis or in good health (not recorded which). Each CDR3 is given with its conserved first and last residue. Fields, in order: D gene, clone size, J gene, V gene, CDR3 DNA, CDR3 protein. A D gene is named only where the DNA matches it firmly. Clone size, where shown, is once, few, many, or a class for clones that have expanded.

d_gene: .; abundance: .; j_gene: TRBJ2-7; v_gene: TRBV24-1; CDR3nt: TGTGCCACCAATTTCAATGTCGTTCGTCAGGTGGGTTACGAGCAGTACTTC; CDR3aa: CATNFNVVRQVGYEQYF
d_gene: TRBD2; abundance: many; j_gene: TRBJ2-1; v_gene: TRBV27; CDR3nt: TGTGCCAGCAGTTTATTGGCTAGCGGGGTCCTGGGGGATGAGCAGTTCTTC; CDR3aa: CASSLLASGVLGDEQFF
d_gene: .; abundance: few; j_gene: TRBJ2-3; v_gene: TRBV7-9; CDR3nt: TGTGCCAGCAGCTTAGACTCAGATACGCAGTATTTT; CDR3aa: CASSLDSDTQYF
d_gene: .; abundance: few; j_gene: TRBJ2-1; v_gene: TRBV29-1; CDR3nt: TGCAGCGTTGAGCGGGTAAACAATGAGCAGTTCTTC; CDR3aa: CSVERVNNEQFF
d_gene: TRBD1; abundance: few; j_gene: TRBJ1-2; v_gene: TRBV5-1; CDR3nt: TGCGCCAGCAGCTTGGGACAGGGAGGCTACACCTTC; CDR3aa: CASSLGQGGYTF
d_gene: .; abundance: once; j_gene: TRBJ1-1; v_gene: TRBV6-2/TRBV6-3; CDR3nt: TGTGCCAGCAGAGTACGGGGGCTGAACACAGAAGCTTTCTTT; CDR3aa: CASRVRGLNTEAFF
d_gene: TRBD2; abundance: .; j_gene: TRBJ2-7; v_gene: TRBV12-3/TRBV12-4; CDR3nt: TGTGCCAGCAGTTTAGCGCGCGGGAGGGATAACGAGCAGTACTTC; CDR3aa: CASSLARGRDNEQYF
d_gene: .; abundance: few; j_gene: TRBJ2-6; v_gene: TRBV19; CDR3nt: TGTGCCAGTAGTCCCCCCACAGGGAGTGGGGCCAACGTCCTGACTTTC; CDR3aa: CASSPPTGSGANVLTF
d_gene: .; abundance: few; j_gene: TRBJ1-5; v_gene: TRBV6-6; CDR3nt: TGTGCCAGCAGGCCGGGGCCGGGTAGTAGCAATCAGCCCCAGCATTTT; CDR3aa: CASRPGPGSSNQPQHF
d_gene: .; abundance: few; j_gene: TRBJ2-2; v_gene: TRBV7-2; CDR3nt: TGTGCCAGCACCTTGGCGGGCGTGGCCGGGGAGCTGTTTTTT; CDR3aa: CASTLAGVAGELFF
d_gene: .; abundance: many; j_gene: TRBJ1-1; v_gene: TRBV29-1; CDR3nt: TGCAGCGTTGTGGGGGGGAGGAACACTGAAGCTTTCTTT; CDR3aa: CSVVGGRNTEAFF
d_gene: .; abundance: .; j_gene: TRBJ1-4; v_gene: TRBV18; CDR3nt: TGTGCCAGCTCACCGGTAGGGAATGAAAAACTGTTTTTT; CDR3aa: CASSPVGNEKLFF
d_gene: .; abundance: .; j_gene: TRBJ2-1; v_gene: TRBV5-1; CDR3nt: TGCGCCAGCAGCTTGACTAGCGTAGGGGGCAATGAGCAGTTCTTC; CDR3aa: CASSLTSVGGNEQFF
d_gene: .; abundance: .; j_gene: TRBJ1-4; v_gene: TRBV10-3; CDR3nt: TGTGCCATCAGTGAGTCTAAGGATGAAAAACTGTTTTTT; CDR3aa: CAISESKDEKLFF
d_gene: .; abundance: many; j_gene: TRBJ2-7; v_gene: TRBV5-1; CDR3nt: TGCGCCAGCAGTCCCGGCCGGACGGGGGCTATCTACGAGCAGTACTTC; CDR3aa: CASSPGRTGAIYEQYF
d_gene: .; abundance: many; j_gene: TRBJ2-2; v_gene: TRBV6-2/TRBV6-3; CDR3nt: TGTGCCAGCAGCGGGTGGAACGGGGAGCTGTTTTTT; CDR3aa: CASSGWNGELFF
d_gene: TRBD1; abundance: .; j_gene: TRBJ2-3; v_gene: TRBV2; CDR3nt: TGTGCCAGCAGTGAGGGACAGGGCCTATCGGATACGCAGTATTTT; CDR3aa: CASSEGQGLSDTQYF
d_gene: .; abundance: .; j_gene: TRBJ2-5; v_gene: TRBV7-9; CDR3nt: TGTGCCAGCAGCTTAGGACTAGGGACCCAAGAGACCCAGTACTTC; CDR3aa: CASSLGLGTQETQYF
d_gene: TRBD1; abundance: .; j_gene: TRBJ2-2; v_gene: TRBV28; CDR3nt: TGTGCCAGCAGGAGGGGGCCAGGCACCGGGGAGCTGTTTTTT; CDR3aa: CASRRGPGTGELFF
d_gene: TRBD2; abundance: many; j_gene: TRBJ2-5; v_gene: TRBV12-3/TRBV12-4; CDR3nt: TGTGCCAGCAGTTCACGACTAGCGGGGGGTCTAAGGACCCAGTACTTC; CDR3aa: CASSSRLAGGLRTQYF
d_gene: TRBD2; abundance: .; j_gene: TRBJ2-3; v_gene: TRBV11-2; CDR3nt: TGTGCCAGCAGCTTAGGATCGGGACTAGCGGGAGTGATGACAGATACGCAGTATTTT; CDR3aa: CASSLGSGLAGVMTDTQYF
d_gene: TRBD2; abundance: few; j_gene: TRBJ2-3; v_gene: TRBV15; CDR3nt: TGTGCCACCAGCAGAGAGGGTAGCGGGAGTAGAGGAGATACGCAGTATTTT; CDR3aa: CATSREGSGSRGDTQYF
d_gene: TRBD2; abundance: many; j_gene: TRBJ2-5; v_gene: TRBV7-2; CDR3nt: TGTGCCAGCAGCCCCCAGACTAGCGGGGTAGGGCAGACCCAGTACTTC; CDR3aa: CASSPQTSGVGQTQYF
d_gene: TRBD1; abundance: many; j_gene: TRBJ1-1; v_gene: TRBV29-1; CDR3nt: TGCAGCGTTGACAGACAGGGATCCGAAGCTTTCTTT; CDR3aa: CSVDRQGSEAFF
d_gene: .; abundance: few; j_gene: TRBJ2-3; v_gene: TRBV6-6; CDR3nt: TGTGCCAGCAGTTCGCCCGGGATGGGCACAGATACGCAGTATTTT; CDR3aa: CASSSPGMGTDTQYF
d_gene: .; abundance: many; j_gene: TRBJ2-3; v_gene: TRBV7-3; CDR3nt: TGTGCCAGCAGAGAAAGTGGCACAGATACGCAGTATTTT; CDR3aa: CASRESGTDTQYF
d_gene: TRBD2; abundance: .; j_gene: TRBJ2-7; v_gene: TRBV7-2; CDR3nt: TGTGCCAGCAGCTATTTTAGCGGGAGGGGGTACGAGCAGTACTTC; CDR3aa: CASSYFSGRGYEQYF
d_gene: .; abundance: many; j_gene: TRBJ2-7; v_gene: TRBV19; CDR3nt: TGTGCCAGTAGTACGGGGAATCCCGGCGAGCAGTACTTC; CDR3aa: CASSTGNPGEQYF
d_gene: .; abundance: few; j_gene: TRBJ2-7; v_gene: TRBV29-1; CDR3nt: TGCAGCGTTGAAGACGGGAGCTCCTACGAGCAGTACTTC; CDR3aa: CSVEDGSSYEQYF
d_gene: .; abundance: many; j_gene: TRBJ2-1; v_gene: TRBV20-1; CDR3nt: TGCAGTGCTAGAGTGAACCCTCCTAGTAATGAGCAGTTCTTC; CDR3aa: CSARVNPPSNEQFF
d_gene: TRBD2; abundance: few; j_gene: TRBJ2-3; v_gene: TRBV20-1; CDR3nt: TGCAGTGCTAGAGCTAGCGGCCCCACAGATACGCAGTATTTT; CDR3aa: CSARASGPTDTQYF
d_gene: TRBD2; abundance: .; j_gene: TRBJ2-1; v_gene: TRBV10-3; CDR3nt: TGTGCCATCAGGAAGACTAGCGGGAGTCCAACCTCCTACAATGAGCAGTTCTTC; CDR3aa: CAIRKTSGSPTSYNEQFF
d_gene: TRBD1; abundance: .; j_gene: TRBJ1-4; v_gene: TRBV20-1; CDR3nt: TGCAGTGCGTACAGGGGTAGTAGTGAAAAACTGTTTTTT; CDR3aa: CSAYRGSSEKLFF
d_gene: TRBD1; abundance: many; j_gene: TRBJ2-2; v_gene: TRBV25-1; CDR3nt: TGTGCCAGCAGTCACCGGACAGGGAACACCGGGGAGCTGTTTTTT; CDR3aa: CASSHRTGNTGELFF
d_gene: .; abundance: .; j_gene: TRBJ2-3; v_gene: TRBV28; CDR3nt: TGTGCCAGCAGTTTAGGGTCCCCCACAGATACGCAGTATTTT; CDR3aa: CASSLGSPTDTQYF
d_gene: .; abundance: .; j_gene: TRBJ2-1; v_gene: TRBV20-1; CDR3nt: TGCAGTGCTAGAGACCAAATACGGGGCAATGAGCAGTTCTTC; CDR3aa: CSARDQIRGNEQFF
d_gene: TRBD1; abundance: once; j_gene: TRBJ1-4; v_gene: TRBV3-1; CDR3nt: TGTGCCAGCAGCCAGGGACAGGGCCTGGAAAAACTGTTTTTT; CDR3aa: CASSQGQGLEKLFF
d_gene: .; abundance: .; j_gene: TRBJ2-2; v_gene: TRBV6-1; CDR3nt: TGTGCCACCACCCCGCCGGGCAGGACAACCGGGGAGCTGTTTTTT; CDR3aa: CATTPPGRTTGELFF
d_gene: TRBD1; abundance: .; j_gene: TRBJ1-6; v_gene: TRBV12-3/TRBV12-4; CDR3nt: TGTGCCAGCAGGGTGACAGGGCAGGGCGGTTCACCCCTCCACTTT; CDR3aa: CASRVTGQGGSPLHF
d_gene: .; abundance: .; j_gene: TRBJ1-1; v_gene: TRBV4-3; CDR3nt: TGCGCCAGCAGCCGAACCCGCGGGAGAACTGAAGCTTTCTTT; CDR3aa: CASSRTRGRTEAFF
d_gene: .; abundance: .; j_gene: TRBJ2-2; v_gene: TRBV3-1; CDR3nt: TGTGCCAGCAGCCTTAAACGGGGGAACACCGGGGAGCTGTTTTTT; CDR3aa: CASSLKRGNTGELFF
d_gene: .; abundance: medium-sized; j_gene: TRBJ2-5; v_gene: TRBV12-3/TRBV12-4; CDR3nt: TGTGCCAGCAGTCTCGGACAGAAAGAGACCCAGTACTTC; CDR3aa: CASSLGQKETQYF